This T cell receptor (beta chain) was recorded in a study of cytomegalovirus exposure and HLA in healthy donors. This clone has only a few counts. Its cognate antigen is unknown. It was with 60 Vbeta and 13 Jbeta primers that the PCR ran. Clones were sequenced by immunoSEQ multiplex PCR, and TCRdb holds only the in-frame ones, with some missing. The sample records 200,000 or so clones, 84% being singletons. Germline trimming cut 3 bases from V and 2 bases from J; bases unmatched to any gene: 4. Germline lookup yields CDR1 SGHNT and CDR2 YYREEE (reference sequence). The CDR3 loop spans 15 amino acids. Study findings and constraints: TCR beta chains numbering 164 were designated cytomegalovirus-associated. Later analysis identified a missense DCLRE1C variant that was linked to TCR beta V- and J-gene trimming. Sequencing likely generated an artifact that appeared as a cluster of highly shared sequence variants.

This chain uses TRBV5-4 with TRBJ2-3; 9 nucleotides match TRBD2. The receptor was derived from a boy between 10 and 17 years old in good health and CMV-seronegative. What was sequenced was PBMCs. This CDR3 reads CASSSRTSDTDTQYF. In DNA, the CDR3 is TGTGCCAGCAGCTCCAGGACTAGCGACACAGATACGCAGTATTTT.